A selection of T cell receptor beta chains follows, all from one sample in a study of shared clonotypes between healthy human individuals. Libraries were prepared by immunoSEQ multiplex PCR; TCRdb keeps only in-frame clonotypes and omits some of them. The sample yields some 1,100,000 clones, roughly 74% seen once. Sequencing was carried out using memory CD4+ T cells from PBMCs. Source of these receptors: a man aged 18 to 29 in good health. Some clones in this sample may be carry-over from other donors' samples. CDR3s include the opening cysteine and the closing phenylalanine or tryptophan. The D gene is left open where the match is weak. Clone size is stated in some rows and not others, as once, few, many or a class when expanded.

few	.	TRBV9	TRBJ1-2	TGTGCCAGCAGCGTCCGATCTAACTATGGCTACACCTTC	CASSVRSNYGYTF
.	TRBD1	TRBV19	TRBJ1-5	TGTGCCAGTAGTATAGTTGGGACAGGGAGCCCGCCCCAGCATTTT	CASSIVGTGSPPQHF
.	.	TRBV4-2	TRBJ2-5	TGTGCCAGCAGCCAAGAGGCAGGACAAGAGACCCAGTACTTC	CASSQEAGQETQYF
few	TRBD1	TRBV6-6	TRBJ1-2	TGTGCCAGCAGTCCACAGGGGAGTGGCGGCTACACCTTC	CASSPQGSGGYTF
.	.	TRBV5-1	TRBJ2-7	TGCGCCAGCAGCTTCGATACTGGGACCTTCTACGAGCAGTACTTC	CASSFDTGTFYEQYF
.	.	TRBV10-3	TRBJ1-2	TGTGCCATCAGGTCGGGGGGTACAGGAAACTATGGCTACACCTTC	CAIRSGGTGNYGYTF
.	TRBD2	TRBV5-1	TRBJ2-3	TGCGCCAGCAGCTTGACTAGCGGGAGTAATCCAGATACGCAGTATTTT	CASSLTSGSNPDTQYF
.	TRBD2	TRBV18	TRBJ2-7	TGTGCCAGCTCACCGGCGACTAGCGGGCTACCCTACGAGCAGTACTTC	CASSPATSGLPYEQYF
.	.	TRBV7-9	TRBJ2-5	TGTGCCAGCAGCTCCCCGGTGGGGGTGCTGGGCGGGACCCAGTACTTC	CASSSPVGVLGGTQYF
.	TRBD2	TRBV2	TRBJ2-5	TGTGCCAGCATGGGACTAGCGGGACAAGAGACCCAGTACTTC	CASMGLAGQETQYF
.	TRBD1	TRBV7-9	TRBJ1-2	TGTGCCAGCAGCTTAGAGCCTGGGACAGAAGTCACCTTC	CASSLEPGTEVTF